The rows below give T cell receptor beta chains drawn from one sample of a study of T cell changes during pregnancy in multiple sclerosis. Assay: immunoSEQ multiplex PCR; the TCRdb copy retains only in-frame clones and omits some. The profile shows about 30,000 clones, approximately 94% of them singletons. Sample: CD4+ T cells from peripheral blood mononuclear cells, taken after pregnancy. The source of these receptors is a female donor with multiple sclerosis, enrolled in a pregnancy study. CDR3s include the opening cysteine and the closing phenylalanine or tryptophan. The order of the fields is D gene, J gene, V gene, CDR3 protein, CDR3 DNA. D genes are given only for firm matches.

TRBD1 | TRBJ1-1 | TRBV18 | CASSVGQGEGEAFF | TGTGCCAGTTCCGTGGGACAGGGAGAAGGTGAAGCTTTCTTT
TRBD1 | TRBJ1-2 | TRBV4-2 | CASSQDWGQGRGYTF | TGTGCCAGCAGCCAAGATTGGGGACAGGGGAGGGGCTACACCTTC
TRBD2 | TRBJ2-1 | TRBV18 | CASSPSAGDNEQFF | TGTGCCAGCTCACCATCGGCGGGAGACAATGAGCAGTTCTTC
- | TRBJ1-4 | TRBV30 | CAWTKTSTNEKLFF | TGTGCCTGGACGAAAACATCAACTAATGAAAAACTGTTTTTT
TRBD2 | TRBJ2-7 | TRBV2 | CASRLLAGVSNEQYF | TGTGCCAGCAGGCTTCTAGCGGGAGTTTCCAACGAGCAGTACTTC
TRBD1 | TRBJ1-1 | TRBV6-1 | CASTRQGLGTEAFF | TGTGCCAGCACCCGACAGGGTTTAGGGACTGAAGCTTTCTTT
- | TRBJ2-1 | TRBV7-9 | CASSPPGYYNEQFF | TGTGCCAGCAGCCCCCCGGGATACTACAATGAGCAGTTCTTC
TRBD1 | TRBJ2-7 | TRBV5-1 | CASSSLTGESYEQYF | TGCGCCAGCAGCTCCCTAACAGGGGAGTCCTACGAGCAGTACTTC
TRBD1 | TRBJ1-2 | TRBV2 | CASSERGQEGYGHTF | TGTGCCAGCAGTGAACGAGGACAGGAGGGTTATGGCCACACCTTC
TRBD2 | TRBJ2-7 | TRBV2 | CASSIAGVWYEQYF | TGTGCCAGCAGTATAGCGGGAGTCTGGTACGAGCAGTACTTC
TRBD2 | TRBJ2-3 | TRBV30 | CAWSVSSGAADTQYF | TGTGCCTGGAGTGTAAGTAGCGGGGCAGCAGATACGCAGTATTTT
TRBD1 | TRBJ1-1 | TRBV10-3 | CATAGQGRTEAFF | TGTGCCACCGCCGGACAGGGACGCACTGAAGCTTTCTTT
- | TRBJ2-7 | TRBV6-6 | CASSYFTGSHEQYF | TGTGCCAGCAGTTACTTCACAGGGTCCCACGAGCAGTACTTC
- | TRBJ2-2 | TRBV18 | CASSPSGELFF | TGTGCCAGCTCACCTAGCGGGGAGCTGTTTTTT
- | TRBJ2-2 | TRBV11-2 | CASSLDRSDRVTNTGELFF | TGTGCCAGCAGCTTAGATCGGTCGGACAGAGTAACTAACACCGGGGAGCTGTTTTTT